Listed here are 23 T cell receptor beta chains from one sample, sequenced in a study of shared clonotypes between healthy human individuals. Repertoires were generated with immunoSEQ multiplex PCR, while TCRdb's copy carries only in-frame clones and drops some. The sample consists of around 1 million clones, approximately 80% of them appearing once. Sequencing was carried out using memory CD4+ T cells sorted from blood. Subset described: CD45RA-negative fraction. These receptors were obtained from a man aged 18 to 30 in good health.

The V gene is TRBV10-2, the J gene TRBJ2-2, with D perhaps matching TRBD1 or TRBD2 (6 bases each). Deletions cut 7 bases from V and 6 bases from J, with 12 bases between. Germline lookup yields CDR1 WSHSY and CDR2 SAAADI. This CDR3 comprises 13 residues. The CDR3 spells CASTDRRAGELFF. The CDR3 DNA is TGCGCCAGCACCGACAGGAGGGCCGGGGAGCTGTTTTTT.

The chain carries TRBV2 and TRBJ1-3; 9 nucleotides match TRBD1. Germline-derived CDR1 and CDR2 are SNHLY and FYNNEI. The J segment lost 0 bases and the V segment lost 6 bases, leaving 3 bases of the junction unmatched. This CDR3 is built from 15 residues. CDR3 sequence reads: CASRGQGGSGNTIYF. In DNA, the CDR3 is TGTGCCAGCAGGGGACAGGGTGGCTCTGGAAACACCATATATTTT.

In its sample, this clone was seen many times. This chain joins TRBV5-6 and TRBJ1-2; TRBD1 might be the D (5 bases). CDR3 size: 15 residues. The germline V and J ends were trimmed by 6 bases and 4 bases, with 19 bases remaining between them. Germline assignment: CDR1 SGHDT and CDR2 YYEEEE. The CDR3 loop is CASTPWGDYSYGYTF. The CDR3 nucleotides are TGTGCCAGCACCCCTTGGGGGGACTATTCCTATGGCTACACCTTC. Together with reference TRBV5-6 and TRBJ1-2, the CDR3 gives the full variable domain: DAGVTQSPTHLIKTRGQQVTLRCSPKSGHDTVSWYQQALGQGPQFIFQYYEEEERQRGNFPDRFSGHQFPNYSSELNVNALLLGDSALYLCASTPWGDYSYGYTFGSGTRLTVV.

The chain combines TRBV10-3 with TRBJ1-4, with 7 positions matching TRBD1. The CDR3 is 12 residues long. Germline CDR1 and CDR2: ENHRY and SYGVKD. J was trimmed by 8 bases and V by 10 bases; bases with no gene match: 7. In DNA, the CDR3 is TGTGCCACACGTGGGGACAGCGAAAAACTGTTTTTT. Amino acids: CATRGDSEKLFF.

J is TRBJ1-1 and V is TRBV4-3; 12 positions agree with TRBD1. The junction had 3 bases not matched to a gene; V was cut back by 0 bases and J by 4 bases. Per germline, CDR1 LGHNA and CDR2 YSLEER. This CDR3 has 16 residues. The CDR3 reads CASSQEGQGAGTEAFF. The CDR3 DNA follows: TGCGCCAGCAGCCAAGAGGGACAGGGGGCTGGCACTGAAGCTTTCTTT.

The CDR3 is CASSRYGAAYEQYF. The CDR3 DNA reads as TGTGCCAGCAGCCGTTACGGGGCGGCCTACGAGCAGTACTTC. V gene TRBV7-9 combines with J gene TRBJ2-7, with D perhaps being TRBD1 or TRBD2 (5 bases each). Germline-derived CDR1 and CDR2 are SEHNR and FQNEAQ (reference sequence). This CDR3 has 14 amino acids. The V gene lost 5 bases and the J gene lost 2 bases, with 13 bases spanning the gap.

In this sample, this clone turned up once. The rearrangement joins TRBV5-6 to TRBJ1-2; 7 bases align to TRBD1. V lost 1 base, J lost 7 bases, and 7 bases stayed unmatched. The V gene's germline CDR1 is SGHDT and CDR2 YYEEEE. This CDR3 spans 14 amino acids. CDR3 nucleotides: TGTGCCAGCAGCTTGTTACAGGGGCGTCCTGGCTACACCTTC. Its translation: CASSLLQGRPGYTF.

The V gene is TRBV19, the J gene TRBJ2-7; TRBD1 matches at 12 bases. The J segment lost 4 bases and the V segment lost 6 bases, leaving 4 bases of the junction unmatched. This CDR3 is 14 amino acids long. Germline V gene sequence: CDR1 LNHDA, CDR2 SQIVND (reference sequence). The CDR3 region has the DNA TGTGCCAGTAGGCTGGGACAGGGGGCTTACGAGCAGTACTTC. Translated, it gives CASRLGQGAYEQYF.

The chain couples TRBV4-1 to TRBJ2-7; D gene ambiguous. The CDR3 sequence is 12 residues long. Germline V lookup: CDR1 MGHRA, CDR2 YSYEKL. V was trimmed by 4 bases and J by 4 bases, leaving 8 bases between them. CDR3 amino acids: CASSPNMYEQYF. Written as DNA, the CDR3 is TGCGCCAGCAGCCCCAATATGTACGAGCAGTACTTC.

V usage is TRBV7-9 and J usage is TRBJ2-3, with 8 nucleotides matching TRBD1. CDR1 is SEHNR and CDR2 is FQNEAQ in the germline V gene (reference sequence). The J segment lost 3 bases and the V segment lost 9 bases, leaving 8 bases of the junction unmatched. The CDR3 covers 14 residues. The CDR3 nucleotides read TGTGCCAGTTTCCGCCAGGGGGCAACAGATACGCAGTATTTT. Residues: CASFRQGATDTQYF.

The V and J genes are TRBV29-1 and TRBJ2-1; D gene ambiguous. CDR3 length: 12 residues. With 7 bases removed from V and 2 bases from J, the gap between germline ends came to 9 bases. The germline gives CDR1 SQVTM, CDR2 ANQGSEA. The CDR3 DNA follows: TGCAGCGGAAAGTTAACCTACAATGAGCAGTTCTTC. Encoded protein: CSGKLTYNEQFF.

The chain recombines TRBV9 with TRBJ2-1; perhaps D is TRBD1 or TRBD2 (6 bases each). The CDR3 extends over 13 amino acids. CDR1 is SGDLS and CDR2 is YYNGEE in the germline V gene. Trimming took off 6 bases at V and 9 bases at J, with 16 bases between the two ends. The CDR3 DNA reads as TGTGCCAGCAAGAGGGGGACTTCGAGTGAGCAGTTCTTC. Translating gives CASKRGTSSEQFF.

This chain connects TRBV5-1 to TRBJ2-7; D remains ambiguous. Germline loops: CDR1 SGHRS, CDR2 YFSETQ. Trimming took 0 bases from V and 3 from J, leaving 10 bases between them. The CDR3 spans 14 residues. CDR3 in amino acids: CASSLDFASYEQYF. The CDR3 region has the DNA TGCGCCAGCAGCTTGGATTTCGCTAGCTACGAGCAGTACTTC.

This clone was detected only a few times. Germline and junction disagree at one end, which may indicate a read error. The chain joins TRBV7-2 to TRBJ1-4; 9 positions agree with TRBD1. Germline lookup yields CDR1 SGHTA and CDR2 FQGNSA. This CDR3 has 15 residues. The CDR3 loop reads CASSLDIGTGRRLFF. Written as DNA, the CDR3 is TGTGCCAGCAGTTTAGATATCGGGACAGGGAGGCGACTGTTTTTT.

The chain couples TRBV5-6 to TRBJ1-2; no clear D gene. Looked up from germline, CDR1 is SGHDT and CDR2 is YYEEEE. The length of the CDR3 is 13 residues. The germline V and J ends were trimmed by 4 bases and 4 bases, with 11 bases remaining between them. As DNA, the CDR3 is TGTGCCAGCAGCCCCGGACCGGGCTATGGCTACACCTTC. It yields the protein CASSPGPGYGYTF.

The V gene is TRBV30, the J gene TRBJ1-1, with 8 bases lining up with TRBD1. V lost 6 bases and J lost 4; bases outside the gene matches: 4. This CDR3 contains 12 residues. CDR1 and CDR2 (germline): GTSNPN, SVGIG (reference sequence). Here the CDR3 reads CACNRGGTEAFF. DNA for the CDR3: TGTGCCTGTAACAGGGGGGGCACTGAAGCTTTCTTT.

The chain uses TRBV9 and TRBJ2-1; D is ambiguous. Trimming shortened V by 4 bases and J by 6 bases, and 14 bases separated the two germline ends. CDR1 and CDR2 (germline): SGDLS, YYNGEE. This CDR3 has 14 amino acids. The CDR3 sequence is CASSQISLANEQFF. CDR3 coding DNA: TGTGCCAGCAGCCAAATATCCCTTGCCAATGAGCAGTTCTTC.

Only one count was recorded for this clone. The chain joins TRBV6-1 to TRBJ1-2; D is undetermined. The V gene's germline CDR1 is MNHNS and CDR2 SASEGT. Deletions cut 9 bases from V and 5 bases from J, with 13 bases between. This CDR3 comprises 12 residues. CDR3 in DNA: TGTGCCAGAAGGGAAGACCCATATGGCTACACCTTC. It translates to CARREDPYGYTF.

The chain is built from TRBV30 and TRBJ1-6, with D possibly TRBD1 on 5 matching bases. The germline V gene encodes CDR1 GTSNPN and CDR2 SVGIG (reference sequence). Trimming removed 3 bases from V and 3 bases from J, with 21 bases in between. This CDR3 contains 18 residues. The DNA for the CDR3 is TGTGCCTGGAGGGGGGGTCAGGGAGCGTCGATCTATAATTCACCCCTCCACTTT. As protein: CAWRGGQGASIYNSPLHF.

CDR3 bases: TGCGCCAGCAGCTGGACTAGCGGGGGAGGAACCGGGGAGCTGTTTTTT. It codes for CASSWTSGGGTGELFF. The V call is TRBV5-1, the J call TRBJ2-2; 13 positions match TRBD2. V shed 3 bases and J 5 bases; nucleotides not matched to a gene: 4. The CDR3 has 16 amino acids. The germline V gene encodes CDR1 SGHRS and CDR2 YFSETQ.

The chain joins TRBV10-3 to TRBJ1-2, with TRBD1 matching 7 bases. The length of the CDR3 is 13 residues. Germline V gene sequence: CDR1 ENHRY, CDR2 SYGVKD. V shed 2 bases, J shed 7 bases, and the junction held 4 bases outside the gene matches. The CDR3 protein is CAISERSGGGYTF. CDR3 DNA: TGTGCCATCAGTGAGCGGTCAGGGGGTGGCTACACCTTC.

The chain recombines TRBV30 with TRBJ1-2; no clear D gene. Germline V gene sequence: CDR1 GTSNPN, CDR2 SVGIG (reference sequence). There are 14 residues in the CDR3. Trimming stripped 3 bases from V and 1 base from J, with 12 bases between. CDR3 in amino acids: CAWRGRALNYGYTF. The CDR3 DNA follows: TGTGCCTGGAGGGGGAGGGCCCTTAACTATGGCTACACCTTC.

Details on this clone: This same CDR3 is encoded by further DNA sequences in the sample. The V and J genes are TRBV10-1 and TRBJ2-3; D might be TRBD2 (5 bases). V was shortened by 4 bases and J by 3 bases, with 5 bases between the two germline ends. The CDR3 covers 12 residues. Germline CDR1 WNHNN, CDR2 SYGVQD (reference sequence). The CDR3 DNA reads as TGCGCCAGCAGTGGGACTACAGATACGCAGTATTTT. Protein: CASSGTTDTQYF.